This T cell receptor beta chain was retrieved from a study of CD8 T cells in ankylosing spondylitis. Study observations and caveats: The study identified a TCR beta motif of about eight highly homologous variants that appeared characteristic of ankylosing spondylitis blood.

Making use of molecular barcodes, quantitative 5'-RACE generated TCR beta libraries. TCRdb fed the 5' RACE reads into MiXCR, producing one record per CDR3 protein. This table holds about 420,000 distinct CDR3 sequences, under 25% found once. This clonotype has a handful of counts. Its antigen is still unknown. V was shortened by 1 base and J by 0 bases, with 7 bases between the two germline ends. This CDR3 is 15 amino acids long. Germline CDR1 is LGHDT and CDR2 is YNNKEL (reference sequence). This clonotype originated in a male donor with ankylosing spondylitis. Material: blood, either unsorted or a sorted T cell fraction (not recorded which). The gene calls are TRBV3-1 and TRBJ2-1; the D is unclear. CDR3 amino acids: CASSQGASSYNEQFF. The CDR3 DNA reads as TGTGCCAGCAGCCAAGGAGCTAGCTCCTACAATGAGCAGTTCTTC.